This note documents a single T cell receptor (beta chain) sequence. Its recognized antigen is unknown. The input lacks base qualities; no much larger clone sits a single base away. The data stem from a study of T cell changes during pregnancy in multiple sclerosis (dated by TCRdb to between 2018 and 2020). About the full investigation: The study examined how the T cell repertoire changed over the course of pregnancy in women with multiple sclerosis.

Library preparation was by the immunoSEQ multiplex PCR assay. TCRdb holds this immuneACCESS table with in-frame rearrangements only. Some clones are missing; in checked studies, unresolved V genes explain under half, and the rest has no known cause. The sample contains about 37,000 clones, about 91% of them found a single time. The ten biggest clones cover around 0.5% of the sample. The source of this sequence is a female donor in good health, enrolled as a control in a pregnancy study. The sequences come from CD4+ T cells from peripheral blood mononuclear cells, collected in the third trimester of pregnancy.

The bases read TGTGCCAGCAGTCCTAATGAGGAGGCTTTCTTT. Its product reads: CASSPNEEAFF. The sequence links TRBV6-6 to TRBJ1-1; the D gene remains uncertain. Including cysteine and phenylalanine, the CDR3 has 11 amino acids. Just CDR3 DNA is preserved here, 33 bases in frame from base 1. Trimming removed 5 bases from V and 11 bases from J, leaving 12 bases between the germline ends. Taken from the germline V gene (reference sequence), the CDR1 and CDR2 loops are MNHNY and SVGAGI.